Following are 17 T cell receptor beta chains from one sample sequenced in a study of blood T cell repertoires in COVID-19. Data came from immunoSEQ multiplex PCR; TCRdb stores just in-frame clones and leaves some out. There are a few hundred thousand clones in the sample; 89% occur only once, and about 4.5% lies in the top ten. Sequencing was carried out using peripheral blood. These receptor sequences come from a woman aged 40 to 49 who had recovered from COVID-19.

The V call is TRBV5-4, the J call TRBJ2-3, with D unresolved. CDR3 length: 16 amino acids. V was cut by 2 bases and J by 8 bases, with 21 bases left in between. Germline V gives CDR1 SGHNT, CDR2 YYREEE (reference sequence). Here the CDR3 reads CASSLALNSPESTQYF. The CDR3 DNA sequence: TGTGCCAGCAGCTTAGCGTTAAACTCTCCCGAGAGTACGCAGTATTTT.

The CDR3 coding sequence is TGTGCCAGCAGCTTAACAGGGAACTCTGGAAACACCATATATTTT. This translates into CASSLTGNSGNTIYF. J is TRBJ1-3 and V is TRBV7-2, with D maybe TRBD1 (6 bases). The germline V and J ends were trimmed by 2 bases and 0 bases, with 8 bases remaining between them. Germline loops: CDR1 SGHTA, CDR2 FQGNSA. This CDR3 is built from 15 residues.

In nucleotides, the CDR3 is TGCGCCAGCAGCCAAGAGAGACCTAGCTCTGGAAACACCATATATTTT. It codes for CASSQERPSSGNTIYF. The chain uses TRBV4-3 and TRBJ1-3, with D uncertain. The CDR3 length is 16 residues. The V end was cut by 0 bases, the J end by 0 bases, with 9 bases between. The germline CDR1 and CDR2 sequences are LGHNA and YSLEER.

In DNA, the CDR3 is TGTGCCAGCAGCACTCACCGGACAGGGGAGGAAAAACTGTTTTTT. The encoded protein is CASSTHRTGEEKLFF. V gene TRBV7-8 combines with J gene TRBJ1-4; TRBD1 aligns across 9 bases. This CDR3 contains 15 residues. In germline, CDR1 is SGHVS, CDR2 FQNEAQ. V shed 5 bases, J shed 8 bases, and the junction held 9 bases outside the gene matches. Looking up the rest from reference TRBV7-8 and TRBJ1-4 gives the full variable domain: GAGVSQSPRYKVAKRGQDVALRCDPISGHVSLFWYQQALGQGPEFLTYFQNEAQLDKSGLPSDRFFAERPEGSVSTLKIQRTQQEDSAVYLCASSTHRTGEEKLFFGSGTQLSVL.

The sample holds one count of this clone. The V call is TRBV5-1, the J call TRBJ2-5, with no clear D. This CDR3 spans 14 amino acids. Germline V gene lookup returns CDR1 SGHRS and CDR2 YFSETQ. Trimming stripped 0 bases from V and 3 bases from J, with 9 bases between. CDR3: CASSLGLAKETQYF. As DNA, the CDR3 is TGCGCCAGCAGCTTGGGACTTGCAAAAGAGACCCAGTACTTC. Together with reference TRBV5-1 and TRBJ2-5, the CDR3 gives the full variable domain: KAGVTQTPRYLIKTRGQQVTLSCSPISGHRSVSWYQQTPGQGLQFLFEYFSETQRNKGNFPGRFSGRQFSNSRSEMNVSTLELGDSALYLCASSLGLAKETQYFGPGTRLLVL.

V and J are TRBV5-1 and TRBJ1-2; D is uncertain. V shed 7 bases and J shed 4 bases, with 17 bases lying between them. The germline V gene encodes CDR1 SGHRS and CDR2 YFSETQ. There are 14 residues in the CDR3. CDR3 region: CASGSEVGLYGYTF. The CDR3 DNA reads TGCGCCAGCGGGAGCGAGGTGGGCCTCTATGGCTACACCTTC.

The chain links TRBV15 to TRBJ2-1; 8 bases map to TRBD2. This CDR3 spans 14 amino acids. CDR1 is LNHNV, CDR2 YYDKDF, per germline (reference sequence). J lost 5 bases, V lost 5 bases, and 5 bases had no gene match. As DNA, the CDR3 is TGTGCCACCAGCGTTACGGGGGGGAACAATGAGCAGTTCTTC. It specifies CATSVTGGNNEQFF. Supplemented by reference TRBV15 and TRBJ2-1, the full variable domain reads DAMVIQNPRYQVTQFGKPVTLSCSQTLNHNVMYWYQQKSSQAPKLLFHYYDKDFNNEADTPDNFQSRRPNTSFCFLDIRSPGLGDTAMYLCATSVTGGNNEQFFGPGTRLTVL.

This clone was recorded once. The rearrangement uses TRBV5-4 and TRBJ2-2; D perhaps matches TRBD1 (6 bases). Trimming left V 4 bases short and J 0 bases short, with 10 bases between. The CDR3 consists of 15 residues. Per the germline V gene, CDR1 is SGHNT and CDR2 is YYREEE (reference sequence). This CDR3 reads CASSRDIANTGELFF. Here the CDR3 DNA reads TGTGCCAGCAGCCGGGACATCGCGAACACCGGGGAGCTGTTTTTT. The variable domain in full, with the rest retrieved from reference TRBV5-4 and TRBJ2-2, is ETGVTQSPTHLIKTRGQQVTLRCSSQSGHNTVSWYQQALGQGPQFIFQYYREEENGRGNFPPRFSGLQFPNYSSELNVNALELDDSALYLCASSRDIANTGELFFGEGSRLTVL.

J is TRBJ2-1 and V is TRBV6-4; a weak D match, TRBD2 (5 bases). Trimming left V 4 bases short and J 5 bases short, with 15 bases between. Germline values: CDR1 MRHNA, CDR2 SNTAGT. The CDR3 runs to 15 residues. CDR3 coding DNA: TGTGCCAGCAGTGTTGGAGGACTGACAAACAATGAGCAGTTCTTC. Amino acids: CASSVGGLTNNEQFF.

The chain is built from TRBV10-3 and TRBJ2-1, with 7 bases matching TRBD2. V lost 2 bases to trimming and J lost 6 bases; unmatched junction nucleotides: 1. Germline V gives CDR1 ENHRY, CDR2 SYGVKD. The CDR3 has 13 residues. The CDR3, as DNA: TGTGCCATCAGTGAGGGGACTATCAATGAGCAGTTCTTC. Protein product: CAISEGTINEQFF.

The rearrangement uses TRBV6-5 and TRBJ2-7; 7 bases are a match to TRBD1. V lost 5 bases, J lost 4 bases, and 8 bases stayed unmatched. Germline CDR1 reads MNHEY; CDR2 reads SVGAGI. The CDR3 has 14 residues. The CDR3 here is CASSPAGTAYEQYF. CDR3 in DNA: TGTGCCAGCAGTCCTGCCGGGACAGCGTACGAGCAGTACTTC.

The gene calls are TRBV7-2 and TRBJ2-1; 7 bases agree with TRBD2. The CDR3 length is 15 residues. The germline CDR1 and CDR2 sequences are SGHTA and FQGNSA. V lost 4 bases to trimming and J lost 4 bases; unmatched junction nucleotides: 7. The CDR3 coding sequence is TGTGCCAGCAGCTCTAGCGGATCGGAGTACAATGAGCAGTTCTTC. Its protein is CASSSSGSEYNEQFF. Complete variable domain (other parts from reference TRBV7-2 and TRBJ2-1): GAGVSQSPSNKVTEKGKDVELRCDPISGHTALYWYRQSLGQGLEFLIYFQGNSAPDKSGLPSDRFSAERTGGSVSTLTIQRTQQEDSAVYLCASSSSGSEYNEQFFGPGTRLTVL.

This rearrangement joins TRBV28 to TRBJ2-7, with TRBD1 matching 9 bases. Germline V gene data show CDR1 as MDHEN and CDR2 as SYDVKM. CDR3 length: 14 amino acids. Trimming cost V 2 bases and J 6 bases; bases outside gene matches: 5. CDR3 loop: CASSLGTGKAEQYF. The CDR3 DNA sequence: TGTGCCAGCAGTTTAGGGACAGGGAAAGCCGAGCAGTACTTC.

The CDR3 coding sequence is TGTGCCAGCAGTTCGGGGTGGAGCACTGAAGCTTTCTTT. As protein: CASSSGWSTEAFF. V gene TRBV28 combines with J gene TRBJ1-1; D unclear. The CDR3 is 13 amino acids. V lost 4 bases to trimming and J lost 4 bases, with 10 bases between them. Germline assignment: CDR1 MDHEN and CDR2 SYDVKM.

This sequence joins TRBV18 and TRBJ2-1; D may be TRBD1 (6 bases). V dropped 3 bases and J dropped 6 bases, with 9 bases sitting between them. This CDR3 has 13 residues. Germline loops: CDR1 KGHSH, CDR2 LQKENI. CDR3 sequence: CASSPQGGNEQFF. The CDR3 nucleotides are TGTGCCAGCTCACCTCAAGGGGGCAATGAGCAGTTCTTC.

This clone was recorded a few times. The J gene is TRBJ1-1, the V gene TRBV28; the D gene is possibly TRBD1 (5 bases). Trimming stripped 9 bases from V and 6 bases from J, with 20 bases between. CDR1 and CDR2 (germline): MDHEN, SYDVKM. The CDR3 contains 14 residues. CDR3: CASCGHGDLPEAFF. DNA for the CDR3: TGTGCCAGTTGCGGGCACGGGGACTTGCCTGAAGCTTTCTTT.

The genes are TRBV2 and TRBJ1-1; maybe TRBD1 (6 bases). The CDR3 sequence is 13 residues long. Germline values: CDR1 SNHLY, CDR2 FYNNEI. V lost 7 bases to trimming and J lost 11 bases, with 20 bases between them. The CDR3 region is CASMMRQARGAFF. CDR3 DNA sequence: TGTGCCAGCATGATGCGACAGGCGAGAGGGGCTTTCTTT.